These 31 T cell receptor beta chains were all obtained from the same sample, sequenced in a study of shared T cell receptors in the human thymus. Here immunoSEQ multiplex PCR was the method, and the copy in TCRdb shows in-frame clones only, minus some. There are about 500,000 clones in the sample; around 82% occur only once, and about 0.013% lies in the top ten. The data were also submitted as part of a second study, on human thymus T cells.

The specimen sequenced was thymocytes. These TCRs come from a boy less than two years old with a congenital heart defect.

The CDR3 spells CASSSRGNTEAFF. CDR3 sequence (DNA): TGTGCCAGCAGCTCCCGAGGGAACACTGAAGCTTTCTTT. V is TRBV5-6 and J is TRBJ1-1, with D uncertain. The CDR3 loop spans 13 amino acids. With 3 bases removed from V and 1 base from J, the gap between germline ends came to 7 bases. CDR1 is SGHDT and CDR2 is YYEEEE in the germline V gene.

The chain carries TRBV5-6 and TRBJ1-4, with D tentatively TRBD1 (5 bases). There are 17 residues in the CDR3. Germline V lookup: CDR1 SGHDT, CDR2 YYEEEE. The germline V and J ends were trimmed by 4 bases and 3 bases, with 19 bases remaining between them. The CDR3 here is CASSLGIGGRANEKLFF. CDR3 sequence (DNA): TGTGCCAGCAGCCTGGGGATCGGGGGTAGGGCTAATGAAAAACTGTTTTTT.

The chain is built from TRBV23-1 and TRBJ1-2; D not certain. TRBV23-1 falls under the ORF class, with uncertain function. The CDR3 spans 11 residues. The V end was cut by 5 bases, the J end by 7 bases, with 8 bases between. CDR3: CASSDRSGYTF. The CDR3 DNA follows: TGCGCCAGCAGTGATCGGTCTGGCTACACCTTC.

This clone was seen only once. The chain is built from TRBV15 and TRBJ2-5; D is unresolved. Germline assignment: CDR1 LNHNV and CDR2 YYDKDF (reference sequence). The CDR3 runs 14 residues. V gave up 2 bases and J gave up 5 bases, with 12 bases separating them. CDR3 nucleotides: TGTGCCACCAGCAGACGTCACGTCAGGGAGACCCAGTACTTC. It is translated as CATSRRHVRETQYF. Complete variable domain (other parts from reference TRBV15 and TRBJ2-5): DAMVIQNPRYQVTQFGKPVTLSCSQTLNHNVMYWYQQKSSQAPKLLFHYYDKDFNNEADTPDNFQSRRPNTSFCFLDIRSPGLGDTAMYLCATSRRHVRETQYFGPGTRLLVL.

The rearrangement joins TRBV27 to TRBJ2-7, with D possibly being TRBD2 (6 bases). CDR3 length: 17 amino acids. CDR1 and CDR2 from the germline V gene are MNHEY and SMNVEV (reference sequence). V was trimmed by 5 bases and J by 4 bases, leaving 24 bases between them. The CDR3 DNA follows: TGTGCCAGCAGTACCCCCGGGGGTTTTTTTTGTCGTTACGAGCAGTACTTC. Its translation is CASSTPGGFFCRYEQYF.

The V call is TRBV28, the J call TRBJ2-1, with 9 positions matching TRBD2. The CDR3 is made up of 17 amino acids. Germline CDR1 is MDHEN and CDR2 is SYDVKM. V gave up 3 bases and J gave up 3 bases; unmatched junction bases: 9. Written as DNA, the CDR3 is TGTGCCAGCAGTTTTGGGGAACCACTAGCGGGCTACAATGAGCAGTTCTTC. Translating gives CASSFGEPLAGYNEQFF.

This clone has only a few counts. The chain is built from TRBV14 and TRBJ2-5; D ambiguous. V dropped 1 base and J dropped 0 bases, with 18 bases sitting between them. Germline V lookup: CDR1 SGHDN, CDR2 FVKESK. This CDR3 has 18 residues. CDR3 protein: CASSQALESGLDQETQYF. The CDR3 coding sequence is TGTGCCAGCAGCCAAGCTCTAGAGAGTGGTCTAGACCAAGAGACCCAGTACTTC. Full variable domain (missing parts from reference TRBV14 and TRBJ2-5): EAGVTQFPSHSVIEKGQTVTLRCDPISGHDNLYWYRRVMGKEIKFLLHFVKESKQDESGMPNNRFLAERTGGTYSTLKVQPAELEDSGVYFCASSQALESGLDQETQYFGPGTRLLVL.

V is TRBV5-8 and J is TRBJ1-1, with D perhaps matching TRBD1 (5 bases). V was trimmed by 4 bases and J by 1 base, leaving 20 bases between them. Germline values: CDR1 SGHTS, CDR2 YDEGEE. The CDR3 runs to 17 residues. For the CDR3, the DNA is TGTGCCAGCAGCACTGGGGGGGAGGGGCGGAAGAACACTGAAGCTTTCTTT. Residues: CASSTGGEGRKNTEAFF.

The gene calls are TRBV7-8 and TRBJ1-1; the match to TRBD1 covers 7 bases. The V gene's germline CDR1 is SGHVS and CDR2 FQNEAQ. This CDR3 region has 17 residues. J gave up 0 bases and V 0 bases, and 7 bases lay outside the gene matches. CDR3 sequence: CASSLAPRGQMNTEAFF. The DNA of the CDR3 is TGTGCCAGCAGCTTAGCACCCCGGGGACAGATGAACACTGAAGCTTTCTTT.

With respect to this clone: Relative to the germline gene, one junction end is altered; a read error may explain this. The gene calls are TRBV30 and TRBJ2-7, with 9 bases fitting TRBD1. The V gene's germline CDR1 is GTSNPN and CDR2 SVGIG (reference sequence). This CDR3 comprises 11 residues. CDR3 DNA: TGTGCCTGGAGTCGAGAGGGACAGGGATGCTTC. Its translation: CAWSREGQGCF.

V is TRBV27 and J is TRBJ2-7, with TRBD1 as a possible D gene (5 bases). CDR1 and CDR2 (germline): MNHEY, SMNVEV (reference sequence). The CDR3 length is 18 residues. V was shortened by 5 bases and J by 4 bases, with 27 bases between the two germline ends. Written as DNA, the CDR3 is TGTGCCAGCAGTCCAAACCTCCCTGGGGCAGGGCGGATATACGAGCAGTACTTC. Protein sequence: CASSPNLPGAGRIYEQYF.

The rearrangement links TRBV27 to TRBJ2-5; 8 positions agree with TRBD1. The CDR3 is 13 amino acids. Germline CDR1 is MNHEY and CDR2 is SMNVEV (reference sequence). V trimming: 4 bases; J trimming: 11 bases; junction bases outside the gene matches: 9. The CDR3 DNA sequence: TGTGCCAGCAGTTCCCGGGACAGGCCAAAGCAGTACTTC. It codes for CASSSRDRPKQYF.

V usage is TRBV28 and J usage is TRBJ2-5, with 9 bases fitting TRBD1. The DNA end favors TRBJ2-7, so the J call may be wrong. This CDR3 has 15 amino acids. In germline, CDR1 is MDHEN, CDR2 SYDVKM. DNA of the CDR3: TGTGCCAGCAGTCCCAGACGGACAGGGGAGGACGAGCAGTACTTC. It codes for CASSPRRTGEDEQYF.

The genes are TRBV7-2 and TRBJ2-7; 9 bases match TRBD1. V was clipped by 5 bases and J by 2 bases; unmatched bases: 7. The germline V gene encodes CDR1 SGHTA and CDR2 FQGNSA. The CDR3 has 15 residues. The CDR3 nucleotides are TGTGCCAGCAGCGCCCGGGACAGGGTACCCTACGAGCAGTACTTC. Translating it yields CASSARDRVPYEQYF.

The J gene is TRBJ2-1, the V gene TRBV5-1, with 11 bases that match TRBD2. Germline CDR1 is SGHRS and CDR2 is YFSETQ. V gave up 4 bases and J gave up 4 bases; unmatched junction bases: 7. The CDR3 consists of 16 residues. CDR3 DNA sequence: TGCGCCAGCAGCGCCCGAACTAGCGGGGGTTACAATGAGCAGTTCTTC. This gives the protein CASSARTSGGYNEQFF.

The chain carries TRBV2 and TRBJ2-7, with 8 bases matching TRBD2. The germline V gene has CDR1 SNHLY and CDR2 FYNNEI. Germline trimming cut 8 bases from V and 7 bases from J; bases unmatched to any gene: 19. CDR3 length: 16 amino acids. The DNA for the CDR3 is TGTGCCAGCCGAAGTGGTTGGGGACTAGAGGTGGGGGAGCAGTACTTC. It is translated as CASRSGWGLEVGEQYF.

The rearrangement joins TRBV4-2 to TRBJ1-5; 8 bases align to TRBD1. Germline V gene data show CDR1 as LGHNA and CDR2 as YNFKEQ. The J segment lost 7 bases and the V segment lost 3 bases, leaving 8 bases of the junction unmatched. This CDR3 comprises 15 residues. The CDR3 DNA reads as TGTGCCAGCAGCCAGGAAAGACAGGGGTGGCAGCCCCAGCATTTT. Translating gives CASSQERQGWQPQHF.

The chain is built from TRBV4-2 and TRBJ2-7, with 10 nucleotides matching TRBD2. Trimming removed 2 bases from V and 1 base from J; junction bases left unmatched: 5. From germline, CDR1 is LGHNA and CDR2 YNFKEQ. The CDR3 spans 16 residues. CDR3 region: CASSQSPAGGSYEQYF. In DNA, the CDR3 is TGTGCCAGCAGCCAAAGTCCAGCGGGAGGGTCCTACGAGCAGTACTTC.

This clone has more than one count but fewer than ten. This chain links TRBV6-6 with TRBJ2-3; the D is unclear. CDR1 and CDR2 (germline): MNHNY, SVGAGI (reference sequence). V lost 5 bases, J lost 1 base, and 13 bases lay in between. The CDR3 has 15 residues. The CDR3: CASSPHPTGTDTQYF. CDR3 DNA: TGTGCCAGCAGTCCTCACCCCACTGGCACAGATACGCAGTATTTT.

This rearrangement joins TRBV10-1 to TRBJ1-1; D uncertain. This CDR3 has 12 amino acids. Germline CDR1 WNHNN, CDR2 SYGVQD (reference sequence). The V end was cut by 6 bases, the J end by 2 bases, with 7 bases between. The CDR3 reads CASSSDNTEAFF. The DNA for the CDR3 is TGCGCCAGCAGCAGCGATAACACTGAAGCTTTCTTT.

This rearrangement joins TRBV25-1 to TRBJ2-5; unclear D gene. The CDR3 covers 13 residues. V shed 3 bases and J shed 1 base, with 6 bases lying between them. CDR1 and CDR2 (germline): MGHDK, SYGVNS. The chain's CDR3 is CASSDGGQETQYF. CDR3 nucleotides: TGTGCCAGCAGTGATGGCGGCCAAGAGACCCAGTACTTC.

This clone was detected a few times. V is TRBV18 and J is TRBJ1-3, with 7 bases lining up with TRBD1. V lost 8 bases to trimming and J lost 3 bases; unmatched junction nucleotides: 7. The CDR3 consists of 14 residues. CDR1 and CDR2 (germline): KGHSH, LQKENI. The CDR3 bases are TGTGCCAGCGCTCCTACAGGGGTTGGAAACACCATATATTTT. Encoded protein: CASAPTGVGNTIYF.

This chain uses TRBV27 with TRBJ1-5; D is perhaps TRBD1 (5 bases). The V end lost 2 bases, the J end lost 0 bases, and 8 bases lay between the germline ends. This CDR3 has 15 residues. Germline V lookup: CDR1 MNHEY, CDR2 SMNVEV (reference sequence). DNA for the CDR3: TGTGCCAGCAGTTTAGACAGCAATAGCAATCAGCCCCAGCATTTT. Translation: CASSLDSNSNQPQHF.

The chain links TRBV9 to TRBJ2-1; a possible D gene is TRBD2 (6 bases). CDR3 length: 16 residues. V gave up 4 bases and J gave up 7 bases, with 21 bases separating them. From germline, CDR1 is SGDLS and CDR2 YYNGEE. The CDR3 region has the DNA TGTGCCAGCAGCCCAGAGGATGTCGGGAGCTGGAATGAGCAGTTCTTC. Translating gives CASSPEDVGSWNEQFF.

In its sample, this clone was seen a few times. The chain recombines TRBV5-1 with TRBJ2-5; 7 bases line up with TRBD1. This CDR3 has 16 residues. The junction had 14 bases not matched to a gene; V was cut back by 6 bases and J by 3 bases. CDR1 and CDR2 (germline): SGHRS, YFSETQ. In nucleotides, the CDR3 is TGCGCCAGCAAGTCGGCCCCAAGAGGGGGCGAAGAGACCCAGTACTTC. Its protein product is CASKSAPRGGEETQYF.

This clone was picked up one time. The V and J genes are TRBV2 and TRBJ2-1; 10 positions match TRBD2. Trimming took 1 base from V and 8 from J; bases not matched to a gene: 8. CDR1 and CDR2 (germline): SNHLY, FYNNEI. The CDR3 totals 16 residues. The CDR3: CASSEGEREGQDEQFF. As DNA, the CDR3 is TGTGCCAGCAGTGAAGGAGAGCGGGAGGGCCAAGATGAGCAGTTCTTC.

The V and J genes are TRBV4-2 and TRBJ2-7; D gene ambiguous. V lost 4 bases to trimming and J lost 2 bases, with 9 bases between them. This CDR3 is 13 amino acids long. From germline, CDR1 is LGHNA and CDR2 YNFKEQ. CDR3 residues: CASSPLPTYEQYF. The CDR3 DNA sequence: TGTGCCAGCAGCCCCCTACCGACCTACGAGCAGTACTTC.

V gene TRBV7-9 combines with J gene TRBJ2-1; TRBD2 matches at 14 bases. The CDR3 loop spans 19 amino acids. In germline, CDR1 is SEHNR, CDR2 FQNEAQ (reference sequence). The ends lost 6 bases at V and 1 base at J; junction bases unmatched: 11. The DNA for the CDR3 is TGTGCCAGCAGACCGGGACTAGCGGGAGCGCCGGCATCCTACAATGAGCAGTTCTTC. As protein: CASRPGLAGAPASYNEQFF.

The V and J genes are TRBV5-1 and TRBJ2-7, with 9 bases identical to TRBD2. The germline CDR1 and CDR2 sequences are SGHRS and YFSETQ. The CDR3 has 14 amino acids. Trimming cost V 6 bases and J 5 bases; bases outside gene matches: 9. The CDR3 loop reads CASMFSGRQDEQYF. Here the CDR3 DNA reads TGCGCCAGCATGTTTAGCGGGAGACAGGACGAGCAGTACTTC. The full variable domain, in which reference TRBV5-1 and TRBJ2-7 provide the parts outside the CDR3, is KAGVTQTPRYLIKTRGQQVTLSCSPISGHRSVSWYQQTPGQGLQFLFEYFSETQRNKGNFPGRFSGRQFSNSRSEMNVSTLELGDSALYLCASMFSGRQDEQYFGPGTRLTVT.

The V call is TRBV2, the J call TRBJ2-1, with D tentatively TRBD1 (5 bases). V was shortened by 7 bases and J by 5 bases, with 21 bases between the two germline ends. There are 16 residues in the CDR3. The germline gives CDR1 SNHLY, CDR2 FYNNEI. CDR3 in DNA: TGTGCCAGCAACCTAGTGGGCCTAGGGGTGAACAATGAGCAGTTCTTC. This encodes CASNLVGLGVNNEQFF. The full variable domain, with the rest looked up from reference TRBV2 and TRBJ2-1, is EPEVTQTPSHQVTQMGQEVILRCVPISNHLYFYWYRQILGQKVEFLVSFYNNEISEKSEIFDDQFSVERPDGSNFTLKIRSTKLEDSAMYFCASNLVGLGVNNEQFFGPGTRLTVL.

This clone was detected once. The CDR3, as DNA: TGCGCCAGCAGCTCCCCGGGGGTAGCTAACTATGGCTACACCTTC. Its translation is CASSSPGVANYGYTF. This sequence joins TRBV23-1 and TRBJ1-2; the D gene is possibly TRBD1 (5 bases). TRBV23-1 qualifies as an ORF whose function is uncertain. V was cut by 6 bases and J by 0 bases, with 14 bases left in between. The CDR3 is 15 amino acids.